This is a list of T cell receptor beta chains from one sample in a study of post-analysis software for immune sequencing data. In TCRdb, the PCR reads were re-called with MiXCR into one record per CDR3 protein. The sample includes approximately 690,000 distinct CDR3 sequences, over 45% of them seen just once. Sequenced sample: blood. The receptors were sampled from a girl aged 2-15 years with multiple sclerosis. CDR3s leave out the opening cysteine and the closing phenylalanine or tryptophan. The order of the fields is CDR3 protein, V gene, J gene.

ASSTQGVSTDTQY	TRBV5-1	TRBJ2-3
SAWTSGISDTQY	TRBV20-1	TRBJ2-3
SARDGATSTDTQY	TRBV20-1	TRBJ2-3
AISDPPILAEQY	TRBV10-3	NA
ASSEARGHEKLF	TRBV2	TRBJ1-4
ASSLAPRGSSYNEQF	TRBV12-3/TRBV12-4	TRBJ2-1
ASSLELAGGTDTQY	TRBV5-1	TRBJ2-3
ASSPQILQPRNSPLH	TRBV7-2	TRBJ1-6
SARRTSGTDTQY	TRBV20-1	TRBJ2-3
ASFVGRGPTDTQY	TRBV5-5	TRBJ2-3
ASSHQTEGWEYGYT	TRBV6-5	TRBJ1-2
ASSQVTGPYYEQY	TRBV4-1	TRBJ2-7
ASSLARGAEQF	TRBV5-1	TRBJ2-1
ASSFWGDGANVLT	TRBV11-2	TRBJ2-6
ASSLDLSSGYT	TRBV7-2	TRBJ1-2
ASSAFGTGVYEQY	TRBV5-1	TRBJ2-7
ASSPGPLAGQETQY	TRBV4-1	TRBJ2-5
ASSQDSWGNEQF	TRBV4-1	TRBJ2-1
ASRRRPSTDTQY	TRBV12-3/TRBV12-4	TRBJ2-3
ASSPSSPSYEQY	TRBV2	TRBJ2-7
ASSRELRTGAYEQY	TRBV14	TRBJ2-7
SARQLAGGEDTQY	TRBV20-1	TRBJ2-3
ASSYGTVMNQPQH	TRBV6-6	TRBJ1-5
ASSDGWVTEAF	TRBV6-1	TRBJ1-1
ASRLGQNQETQY	TRBV6-6	TRBJ2-5
ASSWASYGYT	TRBV2	TRBJ1-2
ATSNPAAGLRDEQF	TRBV24-1	TRBJ2-1
ASSQGLAARDEQF	TRBV11-1	TRBJ2-1
SVEDRTSAIQETQY	TRBV29-1	TRBJ2-5
ASSLSGGSSDTQY	TRBV11-2	TRBJ2-3
SALPDTGWEQY	TRBV20-1	TRBJ2-4
ASSLGLAGGTNNEQF	TRBV5-1	TRBJ2-1
ASSPRSGGTQY	TRBV11-2	TRBJ2-3
ASSSDRTNEKLF	TRBV6-5	TRBJ1-4
ASSLGTGGRSPLH	TRBV7-3	TRBJ1-6
ASSPRRWSYEQY	TRBV27	TRBJ2-7
ASSLGGTNQPQH	TRBV5-1	TRBJ1-5
AISDGPSYGYT	TRBV10-3	TRBJ1-2
ASSLGEQGFEQF	TRBV5-1	TRBJ2-1
ASSLYDSGRDPQAQY	TRBV7-8	TRBJ2-5
ASSQTDRAETQY	TRBV4-3	TRBJ2-5
ASSQVGEPQETQY	TRBV3-1	TRBJ2-5
SARDLRGSYEQY	TRBV20-1	TRBJ2-7
ASSRSGGLYNIQY	TRBV6-5	NA
ASTSDYEQY	TRBV7-6	TRBJ2-7
ASSLELQGITNYGYT	TRBV5-5	TRBJ1-2
ASSYTRTGGGYGYT	TRBV6-5	TRBJ1-2
ASSSFRDNYGYT	TRBV7-2	TRBJ1-2
ASGLSGLPDNEQF	TRBV12-5	TRBJ2-1
ASSVAGGNQPQH	TRBV9	TRBJ1-5